These 29 T cell receptor beta chains originate from one sample sequenced in a study of cytomegalovirus exposure and HLA in healthy donors. Primers included in the PCR were 60 Vbeta and 13 Jbeta primers. Profiling relied on immunoSEQ multiplex PCR, and the TCRdb table lists in-frame clones only, not all of them. The sample lists roughly 200,000 clones, over 60% occurring once. The specimen sequenced was PBMCs. The receptor set was obtained from a woman younger than 45 in good health and CMV-seropositive.

V gene TRBV11-2 combines with J gene TRBJ2-2; 7 bases fit TRBD2. This CDR3 has 14 residues. CDR1 and CDR2 from the germline V gene are SGHAT and FQNNGV. The V segment lost 4 bases and the J segment 4 bases; nucleotides outside the gene matches: 3. CDR3 amino acids: CASSSRLATGELFF. The DNA of the CDR3 is TGTGCCAGCAGCTCGCGACTAGCCACCGGGGAGCTGTTTTTT.

J is TRBJ1-2 and V is TRBV18; 9 positions agree with TRBD1. V trimming: 6 bases; J trimming: 2 bases; junction bases outside the gene matches: 1. This CDR3 has 13 residues. Germline V CDR1 and CDR2: KGHSH, LQKENI. The CDR3 nucleotides read TGTGCCAGCTCCGGACAGGGGAACTATGGCTACACCTTC. Its protein is CASSGQGNYGYTF.

The V gene is TRBV9, the J gene TRBJ2-3, with TRBD2 identical over 7 bases. V lost 0 bases to trimming and J lost 7 bases; unmatched junction nucleotides: 8. Germline V gene lookup returns CDR1 SGDLS and CDR2 YYNGEE. This CDR3 contains 15 residues. The CDR3 nucleotides read TGTGCCAGCAGCGTAGGCAGCGTGGGAGGGAATACGCAGTATTTT. Translation gives CASSVGSVGGNTQYF. Full variable domain (rest looked up from reference TRBV9 and TRBJ2-3): DSGVTQTPKHLITATGQRVTLRCSPRSGDLSVYWYQQSLDQGLQFLIQYYNGEERAKGNILERFSAQQFPDLHSELNLSSLELGDSALYFCASSVGSVGGNTQYFGPGTRLTVL.

The CDR3 coding sequence is TGTGCCAGCAGCTTAGGAGGAATTGGCCTATACGAGCAGTACTTC. It encodes CASSLGGIGLYEQYF. The chain employs TRBV7-2 and TRBJ2-7, with unresolved D. The CDR3 length is 15 residues. From germline, CDR1 is SGHTA and CDR2 FQGNSA. V lost 1 base and J 4 bases, leaving 14 bases between the germline ends.

The rearrangement uses TRBV5-4 and TRBJ1-2; D call uncertain. The ends were cut back, 2 bases at V and 4 bases at J, with 12 bases in the middle. The CDR3 loop spans 14 amino acids. Germline V CDR1 and CDR2: SGHNT, YYREEE (reference sequence). CDR3 sequence: CASSFPAAGYGYTF. Here the CDR3 DNA reads TGTGCCAGCAGCTTCCCAGCCGCAGGCTATGGCTACACCTTC.

This sequence joins TRBV7-3 and TRBJ2-1; no definite D call. The V and J ends lost 5 bases and 3 bases respectively, with 14 bases between them. There are 15 residues in the CDR3. CDR1 is SGHTA, CDR2 FQGTGA, per germline. The CDR3 DNA follows: TGTGCCAGCAGCCCCTCCAACTCACGCTACAATGAGCAGTTCTTC. Translation gives CASSPSNSRYNEQFF.

This rearrangement joins TRBV5-1 to TRBJ2-2; 8 bases agree with TRBD2. CDR1 is SGHRS and CDR2 is YFSETQ in the germline V gene. V dropped 4 bases and J dropped 1; count of bases not matched to a gene: 6. The CDR3 spans 16 residues. The CDR3 spells CASSPLLAENTGELFF. CDR3 nucleotide sequence: TGCGCCAGCAGCCCGCTACTAGCGGAGAACACCGGGGAGCTGTTTTTT. The variable domain in full, completed from reference TRBV5-1 and TRBJ2-2, reads KAGVTQTPRYLIKTRGQQVTLSCSPISGHRSVSWYQQTPGQGLQFLFEYFSETQRNKGNFPGRFSGRQFSNSRSEMNVSTLELGDSALYLCASSPLLAENTGELFFGEGSRLTVL.

J is TRBJ2-7 and V is TRBV7-7, with a possible D match to TRBD2 (5 bases). The CDR3 is 14 residues long. CDR1 and CDR2 from the germline V gene are SSHAT and FNYEAQ (reference sequence). V was trimmed by 5 bases and J by 2 bases, leaving 13 bases between them. DNA of the CDR3: TGTGCCAGCAGCGCAATGAGGGAACCCTACGAGCAGTACTTC. This translates into CASSAMREPYEQYF.

CDR3 loop: CASSESSGRGRPFF. Written as DNA, the CDR3 is TGTGCCAGCAGTGAATCCTCCGGCAGGGGTAGACCTTTCTTT. The genes are TRBV2 and TRBJ1-1; a possible D gene is TRBD1 (6 bases). V was trimmed by 2 bases and J by 12 bases, leaving 19 bases between them. Germline CDR1 SNHLY, CDR2 FYNNEI. CDR3 size: 14 residues.

The rearrangement joins TRBV15 to TRBJ1-4, with 11 bases lining up with TRBD1. V lost 3 bases to trimming and J lost 8 bases; unmatched junction nucleotides: 8. The CDR3 consists of 16 residues. Germline V gene lookup returns CDR1 LNHNV and CDR2 YYDKDF (reference sequence). The CDR3: CATSRVGQGAGEKLFF. In DNA, the CDR3 is TGTGCCACCAGCAGGGTCGGACAGGGGGCAGGCGAAAAACTGTTTTTT.

In regard to this clone: A junction boundary mismatches the germline segment, possibly from a read error. The chain carries TRBV7-9 and TRBJ2-1; a weak D match, TRBD2 (5 bases). Germline assignment: CDR1 SEHNR and CDR2 FQNEAQ (reference sequence). The CDR3 length is 15 residues. CDR3 sequence (DNA): TGTTCCAGCAGCTACCCCGGACGGGGAATGGTTGGGCAGTTCTTC. This sequence encodes CSSSYPGRGMVGQFF.

V usage is TRBV5-4 and J usage is TRBJ2-5; D is possibly TRBD2 (7 bases). This CDR3 has 13 residues. Deletions cut 2 bases from V and 4 bases from J, with 9 bases between. Germline CDR1 SGHNT, CDR2 YYREEE (reference sequence). The CDR3 sequence is CASSFGGLETQYF. CDR3 nucleotide sequence: TGTGCCAGCAGCTTCGGGGGGCTAGAGACCCAGTACTTC.

This clone was seen once. V and J are TRBV7-2 and TRBJ1-1; D not resolved. V gave up 6 bases and J gave up 1 base, with 9 bases separating them. Germline V lookup: CDR1 SGHTA, CDR2 FQGNSA. The length of the CDR3 is 13 residues. CDR3 coding DNA: TGTGCCAGCAGTCCCCCGGGGAACACTGAAGCTTTCTTT. Residues: CASSPPGNTEAFF.

This chain links TRBV7-9 with TRBJ2-3; 9 nucleotides align to TRBD2. From germline, CDR1 is SEHNR and CDR2 FQNEAQ (reference sequence). V was clipped by 1 base and J by 1 base; unmatched bases: 9. The CDR3 has 18 amino acids. The CDR3 loop reads CASSLGLLSGSGTDTQYF. CDR3 sequence (DNA): TGTGCCAGCAGCTTAGGACTCCTTAGCGGGAGTGGCACAGATACGCAGTATTTT.

V is TRBV6-5 and J is TRBJ1-1; 8 bases map to TRBD1. The CDR3 totals 14 residues. CDR1 is MNHEY and CDR2 is SVGAGI in the germline V gene. Trimming at V came to 4 bases and at J to 8 bases, leaving 9 bases not matched to a gene. CDR3 sequence: CASSFSDRGSEAFF. CDR3 DNA: TGTGCCAGCAGTTTTTCCGACAGGGGATCGGAAGCTTTCTTT.

This clone was seen a few times. J is TRBJ2-2 and V is TRBV5-6, with a tentative D call TRBD2 (5 bases). Germline V CDR1 and CDR2: SGHDT, YYEEEE. Trimming shortened V by 4 bases and J by 8 bases, and 21 bases separated the two germline ends. This CDR3 has 16 amino acids. CDR3 DNA: TGTGCCAGCAGCCCCCGTAGGTCGTTGCCGGGAGGGGAGCTGTTTTTT. It encodes CASSPRRSLPGGELFF.

This rearrangement joins TRBV18 to TRBJ1-1; D is uncertain. The V end was cut by 0 bases, the J end by 3 bases, with 8 bases between. The CDR3 length is 14 residues. CDR1 is KGHSH and CDR2 is LQKENI in the germline V gene. CDR3 nucleotides: TGTGCCAGCTCACCACCGTCGGTTGACACTGAAGCTTTCTTT. This gives the protein CASSPPSVDTEAFF.

The rearrangement uses TRBV7-3 and TRBJ1-1; weak D call: TRBD1 (6 bases). The V end was cut by 4 bases, the J end by 3 bases, with 18 bases between. This CDR3 has 16 residues. Germline CDR1 is SGHTA and CDR2 is FQGTGA. This CDR3 reads CASSSGPGQKYTEAFF. The CDR3 DNA sequence: TGTGCCAGCAGCTCAGGGCCGGGACAAAAATACACTGAAGCTTTCTTT.

In its sample, this clone was seen a few times. This chain links TRBV14 with TRBJ1-2, with 9 bases identical to TRBD1. The CDR3 sequence is 15 residues long. Losses at the gene ends were 3 bases for V and 6 bases for J; bases not matched to a gene: 8. Germline CDR1 reads SGHDN; CDR2 reads FVKESK. CDR3 in DNA: TGTGCCAGCAGCCAGGCCGGGACAGGGAGTCATGGCTACACCTTC. Protein: CASSQAGTGSHGYTF.

This chain uses TRBV27 with TRBJ1-5; TRBD1 might be the D (5 bases). Per germline, CDR1 MNHEY and CDR2 SMNVEV (reference sequence). Trimming took 0 bases from V and 7 from J, leaving 10 bases between them. This CDR3 comprises 14 residues. The CDR3 sequence is CASSLSQGPQPQHF. CDR3 nucleotides: TGTGCCAGCAGTTTATCTCAGGGTCCCCAGCCCCAGCATTTT.

The chain uses TRBV5-6 and TRBJ1-6; perhaps TRBD1 as D (5 bases). V lost 4 bases and J 4 bases, leaving 15 bases between the germline ends. Germline values: CDR1 SGHDT, CDR2 YYEEEE. The CDR3 extends over 16 amino acids. The CDR3 loop is CASSGGGTAYNSPLHF. CDR3 in DNA: TGTGCCAGCAGCGGGGGGGGTACTGCGTATAATTCACCCCTCCACTTT.

This chain uses TRBV4-2 with TRBJ2-7; 7 nucleotides line up with TRBD1. The length of the CDR3 is 17 residues. The J segment lost 0 bases and the V segment lost 1 base, leaving 9 bases of the junction unmatched. Germline CDR1 and CDR2: LGHNA and YNFKEQ. The CDR3 is CASSQGFGQANSYEQYF. The CDR3, as DNA: TGTGCCAGCAGCCAAGGGTTCGGACAGGCAAACTCCTACGAGCAGTACTTC.

The rearrangement uses TRBV30 and TRBJ2-3; a possible D gene is TRBD1 (6 bases). The V and J ends lost 0 bases and 1 base respectively, with 8 bases between them. The CDR3 is made up of 14 amino acids. Looked up from germline, CDR1 is GTSNPN and CDR2 is SVGIG (reference sequence). The CDR3 DNA follows: TGTGCCTGGAGTGTGAAGGGGGGCACAGATACGCAGTATTTT. Its translation is CAWSVKGGTDTQYF. Based on the CDR3 plus reference TRBV30 and TRBJ2-3, the full variable domain is SQTIHQWPATLVQPVGSPLSLECTVEGTSNPNLYWYRQAAGRGLQLLFYSVGIGQISSEVPQNLSASRPQDRQFILSSKKLLLSDSGFYLCAWSVKGGTDTQYFGPGTRLTVL.

V gene TRBV11-2 combines with J gene TRBJ2-7; TRBD2 matches at 7 bases. The CDR3 loop spans 15 amino acids. The germline gives CDR1 SGHAT, CDR2 FQNNGV. V was pared by 5 bases and J by 4 bases, with 11 bases of the junction left unmatched. CDR3 in amino acids: CASSRGLAAAYEQYF. DNA for the CDR3: TGTGCCAGCAGCCGTGGGCTAGCGGCTGCATACGAGCAGTACTTC.

V and J are TRBV5-8 and TRBJ1-1; D is perhaps TRBD1 (5 bases). Germline-derived CDR1 and CDR2 are SGHTS and YDEGEE. V was trimmed by 0 bases and J by 1 base, leaving 19 bases between them. The CDR3 is 18 residues long. The CDR3 region has the DNA TGTGCCAGCAGCTTGGACTGGACACAATTCAACGGGAACACTGAAGCTTTCTTT. This translates into CASSLDWTQFNGNTEAFF. The variable domain in full, completed from reference TRBV5-8 and TRBJ1-1, reads EAGVTQSPTHLIKTRGQQATLRCSPISGHTSVYWYQQALGLGLQFLLWYDEGEERNRGNFPPRFSGRQFPNYSSELNVNALELEDSALYLCASSLDWTQFNGNTEAFFGQGTRLTVV.

This sequence joins TRBV29-1 and TRBJ2-1; maybe TRBD2 (6 bases). CDR1 is SQVTM and CDR2 is ANQGSEA in the germline V gene. Trimming stripped 7 bases from V and 6 bases from J, with 19 bases between. This CDR3 comprises 14 residues. As DNA, the CDR3 is TGCAGCGGGACCGGGACTGAGACGTCCAATGAGCAGTTCTTC. Translation: CSGTGTETSNEQFF.

CDR3 residues: CASSQEGGEGRPLHF. The CDR3 DNA is TGCGCCAGCAGCCAAGAGGGGGGGGAAGGGAGACCCCTCCACTTT. This chain connects TRBV4-1 to TRBJ1-6, with a weak D call TRBD1 (5 bases). This CDR3 comprises 15 residues. Germline CDR1 is MGHRA and CDR2 is YSYEKL. V lost 0 bases, J lost 12 bases, and 15 bases lay in between.

The V and J genes are TRBV27 and TRBJ2-1; 10 nucleotides align to TRBD2. Trimming cost V 5 bases and J 3 bases; bases outside gene matches: 4. This CDR3 contains 15 residues. Germline V gives CDR1 MNHEY, CDR2 SMNVEV (reference sequence). The CDR3 nucleotides are TGTGCCAGCAGTGTACTAGCGGGACTCTACAATGAGCAGTTCTTC. It yields the protein CASSVLAGLYNEQFF.

The chain couples TRBV19 to TRBJ1-1, with 7 bases matching TRBD1. CDR3 length: 15 residues. CDR1 and CDR2 from the germline V gene are LNHDA and SQIVND (reference sequence). The trim removed 4 bases at V and 5 bases at J, leaving 10 bases unmatched. The CDR3 DNA reads TGTGCCAGTAGTAGGGGACAGTTGCGTACGACTGAAGCTTTCTTT. Protein product: CASSRGQLRTTEAFF.